This entry concerns a single TCR beta chain. Antigen specificity is unknown. Cells sorted as Tregs were CD4+, CD25+ and CD127-/low. This CDR3 has 14 residues. CDR1 is MNHEY, CDR2 SMNVEV, per germline (reference sequence). The V and J ends lost 7 bases and 4 bases respectively, with 14 bases between them. Study-wide results and caveats: Tumor-infiltrating Treg TCR alpha and beta sequences overlapped most with tumor naive CD4+ T cells, then blood naive. Tumor memory CD4+ T cell TCR gene usage clustered with blood and lymph node memory CD4+ cells and lymph node naive CD4+ cells.

TCRdb reprocessed the 5' RACE reads via MiXCR and lists one record per CDR3 protein. The sample yields 32,000 or so distinct CDR3 sequences, about a quarter seen once. The V call is TRBV27, the J call TRBJ1-5; D may be TRBD1 (6 bases). The receptor was derived from a female donor with breast cancer. The sample taken for sequencing was tumor-infiltrating Tregs sorted from the breast tumor. This CDR3 is CASKGSGQNQPQHF. For the CDR3, the DNA is TGTGCCAGCAAGGGGTCGGGACAAAATCAGCCCCAGCATTTT.